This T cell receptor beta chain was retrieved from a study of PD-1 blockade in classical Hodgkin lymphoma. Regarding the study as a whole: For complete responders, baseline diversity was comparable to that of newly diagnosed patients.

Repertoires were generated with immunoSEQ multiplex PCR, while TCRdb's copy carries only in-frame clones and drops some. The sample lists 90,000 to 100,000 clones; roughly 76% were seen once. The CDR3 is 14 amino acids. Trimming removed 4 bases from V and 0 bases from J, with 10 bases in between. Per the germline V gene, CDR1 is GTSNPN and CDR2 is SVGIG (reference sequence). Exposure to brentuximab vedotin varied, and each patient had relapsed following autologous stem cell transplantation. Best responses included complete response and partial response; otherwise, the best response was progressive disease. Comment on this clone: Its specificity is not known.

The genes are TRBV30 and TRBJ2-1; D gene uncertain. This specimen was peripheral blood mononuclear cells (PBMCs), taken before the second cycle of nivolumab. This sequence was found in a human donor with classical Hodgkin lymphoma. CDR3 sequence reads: CAWTARSSYNEQFF. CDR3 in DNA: TGTGCCTGGACCGCCAGGAGCTCCTACAATGAGCAGTTCTTC.